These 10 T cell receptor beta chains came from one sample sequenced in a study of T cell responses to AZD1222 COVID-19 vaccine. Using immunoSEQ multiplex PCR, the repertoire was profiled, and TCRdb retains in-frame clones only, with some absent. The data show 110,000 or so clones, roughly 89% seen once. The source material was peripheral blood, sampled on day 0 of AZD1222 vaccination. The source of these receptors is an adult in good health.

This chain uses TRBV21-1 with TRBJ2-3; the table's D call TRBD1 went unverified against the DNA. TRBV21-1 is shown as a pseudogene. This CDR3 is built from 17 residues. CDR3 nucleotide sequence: TGTGCCAGCACTCCACTGACAGGGGGGTTCTTCACAGATACGCAGTATTTT. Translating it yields CASTPLTGGFFTDTQYF.

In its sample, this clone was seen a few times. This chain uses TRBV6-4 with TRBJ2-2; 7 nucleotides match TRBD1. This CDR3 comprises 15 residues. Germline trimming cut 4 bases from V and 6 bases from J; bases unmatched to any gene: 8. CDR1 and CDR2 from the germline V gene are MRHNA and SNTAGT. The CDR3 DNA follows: TGTGCCAGCAGTGCTGAAGGGGGCGCGGCCGGGGAGCTGTTTTTT. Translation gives CASSAEGGAAGELFF.

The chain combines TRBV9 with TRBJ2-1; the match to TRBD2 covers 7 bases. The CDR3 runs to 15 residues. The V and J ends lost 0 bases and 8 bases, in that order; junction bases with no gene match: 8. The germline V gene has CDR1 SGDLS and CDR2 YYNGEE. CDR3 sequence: CASSVGGGKGYEQFF. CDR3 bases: TGTGCCAGCAGCGTAGGGGGAGGGAAAGGTTATGAGCAGTTCTTC.

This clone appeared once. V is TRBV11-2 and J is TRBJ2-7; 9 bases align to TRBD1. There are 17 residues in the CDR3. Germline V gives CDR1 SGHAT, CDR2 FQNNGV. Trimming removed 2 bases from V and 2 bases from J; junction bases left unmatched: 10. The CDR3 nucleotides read TGTGCCAGCAGCTTACTTGCGACAGGGGGTTCCCCCTACGAGCAGTACTTC. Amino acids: CASSLLATGGSPYEQYF.

CDR3 nucleotide sequence: TGTGCCAGCAGTTACTTACAGGGGAACAATGAGCAGTTCTTC. As protein: CASSYLQGNNEQFF. The gene calls are TRBV6-5 and TRBJ2-1, with 7 bases fitting TRBD1. The germline V gene encodes CDR1 MNHEY and CDR2 SVGAGI. The CDR3 sequence is 14 residues long. The V segment lost 1 base and the J segment 5 bases; nucleotides outside the gene matches: 2.

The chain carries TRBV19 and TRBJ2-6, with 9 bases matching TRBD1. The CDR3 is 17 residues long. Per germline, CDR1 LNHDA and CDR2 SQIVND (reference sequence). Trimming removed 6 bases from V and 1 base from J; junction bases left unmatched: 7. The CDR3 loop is CASRPRDRESGANVLTF. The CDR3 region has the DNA TGTGCCAGTAGGCCCCGGGACAGGGAGTCTGGGGCCAACGTCCTGACTTTC.

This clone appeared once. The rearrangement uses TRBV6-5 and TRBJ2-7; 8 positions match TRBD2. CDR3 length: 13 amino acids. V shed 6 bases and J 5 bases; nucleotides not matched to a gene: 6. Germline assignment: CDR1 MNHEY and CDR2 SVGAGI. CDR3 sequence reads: CASRLSGTHEQYF. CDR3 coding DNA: TGTGCCAGCAGGCTTAGCGGGACCCACGAGCAGTACTTC.

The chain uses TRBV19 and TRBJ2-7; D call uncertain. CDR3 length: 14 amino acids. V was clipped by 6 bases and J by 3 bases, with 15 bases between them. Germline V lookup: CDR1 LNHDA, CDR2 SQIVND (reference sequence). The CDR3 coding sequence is TGTGCCAGTAGCGGTGACGGCCCTTTCTACGAGCAGTACTTC. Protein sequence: CASSGDGPFYEQYF.

This chain's CDR3 is CASSPGGSKGSTEAFF. The CDR3 bases are TGCGCCAGCAGCCCCGGGGGTTCTAAGGGAAGCACTGAAGCTTTCTTT. J is TRBJ1-1 and V is TRBV5-1; possibly TRBD1 for D (5 bases). Germline CDR1 reads SGHRS; CDR2 reads YFSETQ. Trimming took off 4 bases at V and 4 bases at J, with 20 bases between the two ends. The CDR3 loop spans 16 amino acids.

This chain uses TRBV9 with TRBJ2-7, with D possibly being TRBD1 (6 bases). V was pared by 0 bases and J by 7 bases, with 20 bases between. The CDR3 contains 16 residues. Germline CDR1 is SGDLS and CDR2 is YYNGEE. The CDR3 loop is CASSVGSARGQWEQYF. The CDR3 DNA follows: TGTGCCAGCAGCGTAGGTTCAGCCAGGGGTCAATGGGAGCAGTACTTC. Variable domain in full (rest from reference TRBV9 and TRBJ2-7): DSGVTQTPKHLITATGQRVTLRCSPRSGDLSVYWYQQSLDQGLQFLIQYYNGEERAKGNILERFSAQQFPDLHSELNLSSLELGDSALYFCASSVGSARGQWEQYFGPGTRLTVT.